The sequence of this T cell receptor beta chain was determined in a study of T cell repertoires in ileal Crohn's disease (dated by TCRdb to the late 2010s). About the full investigation: At the time of surgery, around a third of patients were active smokers, and the median duration of disease was 6.5 to 8 years. Every patient underwent surgery because of a complication, which was stricturing disease in about 61% and penetrating disease in around 39%. Postoperative therapy was given to about half of the patients, with thiopurines administered to under 12 patients and anti-TNF agents administered to 15 to 20 patients. The TCR repertoire was analysed in about 50 patients with Crohn's disease drawn from a prospective multicentre cohort. The study was conducted in parallel with a multicentre cohort built to find predictors of early endoscopic recurrence after ileocolonic resection. Endoscopic postoperative recurrence was defined by a Rutgeerts score above i0. A total of some 170 mucosal samples from roughly 60 patients were sequenced, with samples obtained at several locations on the surgical specimen and at postoperative endoscopy. Paper-wide results and their limitations: Compared with non-smokers, patients who were active smokers at surgery showed a significantly higher proportion of clonal expansions (roughly 24% vs 19%, p=0.02). Higher high-frequency clone percentages at surgery were associated with endoscopic recurrence; all patients with clonality above 26.8% (18/57) had recurrence. Mucosal CD4 and CD8 T cells were sorted and sequenced only in a subgroup of patients, the size of which was not stated. More high-frequency clones were carried by sorted CD8 T cells than by CD4 T cells, suggesting that mucosal expansions were mainly CD8.

For commercial TCRB immunosequencing, approximately 480 nanograms of biopsy DNA were submitted for each sample. CDR3 regions were amplified from genomic DNA by Adaptive Biotechnology using a two-step, amplification bias-controlled multiplex PCR. Primers for every V and J gene segment were used in the first PCR, and barcodes and Illumina adapters were added in the second PCR. CDR3 libraries were sequenced on an Illumina instrument. Per the original workflow: The analysis drew on both the pipelines supplied by the vendor and custom analysis of the raw data in R/Bioconductor running R version 3.3.0. Clonality, which ranges from 0 to 1, was calculated as the inverse of the normalised Shannon entropy across all productive clones. The repertoire share taken up by the top 100 clones defined high-frequency clones, and only clones that passed a 95% confidence test were kept. The Simpson index measured repertoire diversity, and the Morisita-Horn index measured overlap between samples. TCRdb mirrors the immuneACCESS table, restricted to in-frame sequences. Some clones are absent from its copies; in checked studies, under half trace to an unresolved V gene, and the reason for the others is unknown. V and J calls and clone size are given by that table; D and trimming were obtained from the DNA. The sample profile shows about 16,000 clones; under 95% of them were found once. Together, the top ten hold approximately 3.6% of the sample.

Concerning this clone: Its antigen target is currently unknown. Base-call qualities are not available, and no considerably larger clone is one nucleotide away.

The V and J ends are trimmed by 8 bases and 4 bases, leaving 9 bases between them. Taken from cysteine to phenylalanine, the CDR3 has 12 residues. Of the read, only the CDR3 DNA is kept; its 36 bases are in frame from base 1. The CDR1 and CDR2 encoded by the germline V gene are MNHEY and SVGAGI. To be eligible, patients had to be adults with ileal or ileocolonic Crohn's disease and an indication for ileocolonic resection. Before DNA extraction, whole ileal mucosal biopsies were kept frozen at -80 degrees C. A TRizol-based method was used to extract genomic DNA from the frozen whole biopsies, and the DNA was quantified with a NanoDrop 2000 spectrophotometer.

The receptor comes from an adult with Crohn's disease. The source material was ileal tissue. Rearrangement joined TRBV6-5 to TRBJ2-4; 5 matching bases give a weak D call of TRBD2. The DNA is as follows: TGTGCCAGCTCACCGGGAAAAAACATTCAGTACTTC. The encoded protein is CASSPGKNIQYF.